This is a list of T cell receptor beta chains from one sample in a study of identical twins. MiXCR, run by TCRdb on the 5' RACE reads, gives a single entry per CDR3 protein. The sample includes nearly 650,000 distinct CDR3 sequences, about 7.1% seen only once; the top ten take approximately 1.5%. A further study also used this sample, focusing on yellow fever vaccine responses in identical twins.

Sequenced: PBMCs. These receptor sequences come from a woman aged 18-29 years in good health. The CDR3 runs from the conserved cysteine through the conserved F or W. A D gene is named only where the DNA matches it firmly. Some rows have no size entry. The others give once, few or many, or a class for an expanded clone.

j_call d_call v_call clone_size cdr3_aa cdr3_nt
TRBJ1-1 NA TRBV29-1 many CSVEVDTTEAFF TGCAGCGTTGAGGTGGATACCACTGAAGCTTTCTTT
TRBJ2-1 NA TRBV28 many CASSPQGNEQFF TGTGCCAGCAGTCCCCAGGGGAATGAGCAGTTCTTC
TRBJ2-2 TRBD1 TRBV27 NA CASRPDRVLATGELFF TGTGCCAGCAGGCCTGACAGGGTTCTGGCCACCGGGGAGCTGTTTTTT
TRBJ1-2 NA TRBV20-1 NA CSARARTATNYGYTF TGCAGTGCTAGAGCCCGGACAGCGACCAACTATGGCTACACCTTC
TRBJ1-2 NA TRBV10-3 many CAISEVELNYGYTF TGTGCCATCAGTGAAGTTGAACTGAACTATGGCTACACCTTC
TRBJ2-7 NA TRBV6-5 few CASSYLTSYDEQYF TGTGCCAGCAGTTACCTGACTAGTTATGACGAGCAGTACTTC
TRBJ2-7 NA TRBV7-8 few CASSKTRDTSYEQYF TGTGCCAGCAGCAAAACCCGGGACACCTCCTACGAGCAGTACTTC
TRBJ2-1 NA TRBV27 NA CASSLYPQRTFYNEQFF TGTGCCAGCAGTTTATACCCCCAGCGGACCTTCTACAATGAGCAGTTCTTC
TRBJ2-7 NA TRBV29-1 few CSVDGQGYNYEQYF TGCAGCGTTGACGGGCAGGGATACAACTACGAGCAGTACTTC
TRBJ2-5 NA TRBV20-1 few CSAILLRRETQYF TGCAGTGCTATATTACTGCGTCGAGAGACCCAGTACTTC
TRBJ1-3 NA TRBV15 many CATSLKQPLSGNTIYF TGTGCCACCAGCCTAAAACAGCCGCTCTCTGGAAACACCATATATTTT
TRBJ2-5 NA TRBV7-2 NA CASSFGGAGSQYF TGTGCCAGCAGCTTCGGGGGCGCCGGGTCCCAGTACTTC
TRBJ2-5 NA TRBV12-3/TRBV12-4 many CASRNGGGHQETQYF TGTGCCAGCAGGAATGGGGGGGGCCATCAAGAGACCCAGTACTTC
TRBJ1-1 NA TRBV6-1 NA CASRGGGMNTEAFF TGTGCCAGCAGGGGAGGGGGGATGAACACTGAAGCTTTCTTT
TRBJ2-1 TRBD2 TRBV12-3/TRBV12-4 few CASSPRLAGGSDEQFF TGTGCCAGCAGTCCCCGGCTAGCGGGGGGTTCCGATGAGCAGTTCTTC
TRBJ2-3 TRBD2 TRBV20-1 NA CSARGGGPWKDTQYF TGCAGTGCCCGCGGCGGGGGGCCATGGAAGGATACGCAGTATTTT
TRBJ2-1 TRBD2 TRBV20-1 few CSANTLAGVYNEQFF TGCAGTGCTAACACACTAGCGGGAGTCTACAATGAGCAGTTCTTC
TRBJ2-3 NA TRBV20-1 few CSGRFPSTDTQYF TGCAGTGGGAGGTTTCCTAGCACAGATACGCAGTATTTT
TRBJ2-3 TRBD1 TRBV25-1 NA CASRRTGMVDTQYF TGTGCCAGCAGAAGGACAGGGATGGTAGATACGCAGTATTTT
TRBJ1-1 NA TRBV20-1 few CSASGQGLDTEAFF TGCAGTGCTAGTGGGCAGGGGTTGGACACTGAAGCTTTCTTT
TRBJ1-1 NA TRBV5-1 many CASSMRRASNTEAFF TGCGCCAGCAGCATGAGGAGGGCGAGCAACACTGAAGCTTTCTTT
TRBJ1-4 TRBD1 TRBV6-1 NA CASSTTGARAEKLFF TGTGCCAGCAGTACAACAGGGGCCCGAGCGGAAAAACTGTTTTTT
TRBJ2-7 NA TRBV28 few CASSGAKSYEQYF TGTGCCAGCAGTGGGGCCAAGTCCTACGAGCAGTACTTC
TRBJ1-1 NA TRBV10-3 many CAISDPVMNTEAFF TGTGCCATCAGTGATCCAGTCATGAACACTGAAGCTTTCTTT
TRBJ1-2 NA TRBV3-1 few CASSRRNSAYGYTF TGTGCCAGCAGCCGAAGGAACAGTGCCTACGGCTACACCTTC
TRBJ2-7 TRBD2 TRBV5-6 NA CASSLVLWGGRLSYF TGTGCCAGCAGCCTCGTCTTATGGGGGGGAAGGTTGTCGTACTTC
TRBJ2-1 NA TRBV4-1 NA CASSQDMKTVREQFF TGCGCCAGCAGCCAAGATATGAAGACCGTAAGAGAGCAGTTCTTC
TRBJ1-1 NA TRBV11-3 NA CASSLAGVNNEAFF TGTGCCAGCAGCTTAGCAGGGGTGAACAATGAAGCTTTCTTT
TRBJ2-6 TRBD1 TRBV28 NA CASSLWWSTGGALNRGLGANVLTF TGTGCCAGCAGTTTATGGTGGTCAACAGGGGGTGCCCTCAACAGGGGGCTCGGGGCCAACGTCCTGACTTTC
TRBJ2-5 TRBD2 TRBV3-1 few CASSLGLAMYQETQYF TGTGCCAGCAGCCTCGGACTAGCGATGTACCAAGAGACCCAGTACTTC
TRBJ2-2 NA TRBV5-5 NA CASSPTRGLPPGELFF TGTGCCAGCAGCCCCACTCGCGGGCTCCCTCCCGGGGAGCTGTTTTTT
TRBJ1-1 TRBD1 TRBV2 NA CASSEEGAQGTEAFF TGTGCCAGCAGTGAAGAGGGGGCACAGGGTACTGAAGCTTTCTTT
TRBJ1-1 NA TRBV27 NA CASSLVDTNTEAFF TGTGCCAGCAGTTTAGTAGACACTAACACTGAAGCTTTCTTT
TRBJ2-5 TRBD1 TRBV20-1 NA CSASWRRGGIPQYF TGCAGTGCTAGTTGGCGCAGAGGGGGCATCCCCCAGTACTTC
TRBJ2-1 TRBD2 TRBV5-1 few CASSMTSGGYNEQFF TGCGCCAGCAGCATGACTAGCGGGGGCTACAATGAGCAGTTCTTC
TRBJ1-1 NA TRBV20-1 many CSATRGTEAFF TGCAGTGCAACGCGTGGAACTGAAGCTTTCTTT
TRBJ1-1 NA TRBV3-1 NA CASSPEGETEAFF TGTGCCAGCAGCCCGGAGGGGGAAACTGAAGCTTTCTTT
TRBJ1-1 TRBD1 TRBV29-1 many CSVLTGGMNTEAFF TGCAGCGTACTGACAGGGGGAATGAACACTGAAGCTTTCTTT
TRBJ2-1 TRBD2 TRBV11-2 NA CASSLGTSGREQFF TGTGCCAGCAGCTTAGGGACTAGCGGGAGGGAGCAGTTCTTC
TRBJ2-1 NA TRBV29-1 few CSVTKGDNEQFF TGCAGCGTTACAAAGGGGGACAATGAGCAGTTCTTC
TRBJ2-7 NA TRBV28 NA CASSRFEGHNYEQYF TGTGCCAGCAGCCGGTTTGAGGGACACAACTACGAGCAGTACTTC
TRBJ2-5 TRBD1 TRBV14 many CASSHGRGLVETQYF TGTGCCAGCAGCCACGGTAGGGGGCTCGTAGAGACCCAGTACTTC